Listed below are T cell receptor beta chains from one sample, sequenced in a study of shared clonotypes between healthy human individuals. Libraries were prepared by immunoSEQ multiplex PCR; TCRdb keeps only in-frame clonotypes and omits some of them. The repertoire consists of 600,000 to 750,000 clones, with 72% occurring once and the leading ten covering over 1.5%. The sequencing input was memory CD4+ T cells sorted from blood. These receptors were collected from a woman between 25 and 40 years old in good health. CDR3s leave out the opening cysteine and the closing phenylalanine or tryptophan. The D gene is left open where the match is weak.

j_call | v_call | d_call | cdr3_aa
TRBJ1-5 | TRBV7-9 | . | ASSLIGSENQPQH
TRBJ1-4 | TRBV4-1 | TRBD1 | ASSQARDRDGGNEKLF
TRBJ2-7 | TRBV5-1 | TRBD2 | ASSVLGTSGSYEQY
TRBJ1-1 | TRBV18 | . | ASSPDANTEAF
TRBJ1-1 | TRBV2 | . | ASSLQGADTEAF
TRBJ1-2 | TRBV28 | TRBD1 | ASSRRGWVYGYT
TRBJ1-1 | TRBV2 | . | ASSGIYREFDGSTEAF
TRBJ2-1 | TRBV25-1 | . | ASSEIQASSFSEQF
TRBJ2-5 | TRBV27 | . | ASSYKSAQETQY
TRBJ1-1 | TRBV28 | TRBD1 | ASSLLGQGVGAF
TRBJ1-2 | TRBV6-4 | . | ASSDGQSSYGYT
TRBJ1-3 | TRBV10-2 | . | ATLRTGSFSGNTIY
TRBJ1-2 | TRBV6-1 | . | ASSEAWGIYYGYT
TRBJ2-4 | TRBV18 | . | ASSSTGTSVKNIQY
TRBJ2-3 | TRBV28 | . | ASTSTDTQY
TRBJ2-3 | TRBV1 | . | TSSQGGREKYNPTDTQY
TRBJ1-4 | TRBV5-1 | . | ASSPQKGTNEKLF
TRBJ2-3 | TRBV2 | TRBD1 | ASSEDRGRTDTQY
TRBJ2-7 | TRBV5-1 | TRBD1 | ASSWVDRGSYEQY
TRBJ2-1 | TRBV30 | TRBD2 | AWSVLRTSGRTYNEQF
TRBJ1-1 | TRBV6-6 | . | ASSTSGVNTEAF
TRBJ2-2 | TRBV11-3 | TRBD1 | ASSSGQGKTGELF
TRBJ2-6 | TRBV9 | . | ASSDQAGANVLT
TRBJ1-1 | TRBV5-8 | . | ASSPDGFYGEAF
TRBJ1-5 | TRBV19 | TRBD1 | ASSISGGFRQPQH
TRBJ1-1 | TRBV19 | . | ASSIDHSTGEAF
TRBJ1-1 | TRBV9 | . | ASSVGVGGLGNTEAF
TRBJ2-1 | TRBV28 | TRBD1 | ASSQLDREDGNEQF
TRBJ1-1 | TRBV6-5 | . | ASSYSNHRKTEAF
TRBJ2-7 | TRBV6-1 | . | ASSEHGVWGANYEQY
TRBJ1-3 | TRBV20-1 | . | SARTRNTIY
TRBJ2-3 | TRBV28 | . | ASSFRLAGDTQY
TRBJ2-1 | TRBV25-1 | TRBD2 | ASGGLAGDNEQF
TRBJ1-2 | TRBV11-2 | TRBD1 | ASSPQGDYGYT
TRBJ1-3 | TRBV7-2 | . | ASSSNVVVAGNTIY
TRBJ1-5 | TRBV28 | . | ASTLGGPSNQPQH
TRBJ2-1 | TRBV10-3 | TRBD2 | AISDPTRLAVGNEQF
TRBJ1-1 | TRBV5-1 | . | ASSLAQLAEAF
TRBJ2-6 | TRBV2 | . | ASRKDRHRYSGANVLT
TRBJ2-1 | TRBV5-1 | TRBD2 | ASSFLASGSWYEQF
TRBJ1-5 | TRBV2 | TRBD1 | ASGDIQGSNQPQH
TRBJ2-5 | TRBV5-6 | . | ASSLDVQETQY
TRBJ1-2 | TRBV11-2 | TRBD1 | ASSLDWRDRVGGYT
TRBJ2-1 | TRBV11-2 | TRBD1 | ASSGLGQGGEQF
TRBJ2-2 | TRBV18 | TRBD1 | ASSRGQVDTGELF
TRBJ1-5 | TRBV19 | . | ASSMTVNQPQH
TRBJ1-2 | TRBV6-1 | . | ASSEFFNGGGYT
TRBJ2-7 | TRBV5-1 | TRBD1 | ASARDSEQY